A single sample is the source of the 3 T cell receptor beta chains below, sequenced in a study of CD8+ T cells in alopecia areata. Researchers sorted pooled cutaneous lymph node cells on the basis of CD4, CD8alpha, NKG2D, NKG2ACE and other markers. The sequencing template was cDNA reverse transcribed from extracted RNA. Profiling relied on immunoSEQ multiplex PCR, and the TCRdb table lists in-frame clones only, not all of them. This sample carries approximately 300,000 clones and no singletons, and roughly 1.2% goes to the top ten. Sequenced sample: CD4+ T cells sorted from a lymph node. These receptors were obtained from a C3H/HeJ mouse with alopecia areata. The MHC haplotype of the strain is H2-k.

Notes on this clone: Gene names follow the mouse nomenclature. The read stops 4 residues short of the end of the CDR3; the missing end is completed from the germline J gene. The sample carries other DNA sequences with the same CDR3. The V and J genes are TRBV31 and TRBJ2-2; TRBD2 aligns across 7 bases. V lost 3 bases, J lost 2 bases, and 3 bases stayed unmatched. Germline V gene lookup returns CDR1 GKSSPN and CDR2 SITVG. This CDR3 is built from 14 residues. CDR3 protein: CAWRDWVNTGQLYF. CDR3 DNA (partial): TGTGCCTGGAGAGACTGGGTTAACACCGGG.

This clone was counted only a few times. Genes and germline are mouse. The read gets to within 4 residues of the CDR3 end, and the germline J gene fills in the rest. In the same sample, other DNA sequences code for this CDR3. This sequence joins TRBV5 and TRBJ2-1, with TRBD2 matching 10 bases. The CDR3 is 16 residues long. Germline trimming cut 0 bases from V and 4 bases from J; bases unmatched to any gene: 3. Germline V gives CDR1 LGHNA, CDR2 YNLKQL (reference sequence). CDR3 bases read: TGTGCCAGCAGCCAAGACTCGGGACTGGGGTATGCT. Protein: CASSQDSGLGYA. The entire CDR3 reads CASSQDSGLGYAEQFF.

This clone was seen only a few times. Mouse gene names and germline throughout. From the germline J gene comes the end of the CDR3, since the read stops 4 residues before it. The genes are TRBV31 and TRBJ1-2; TRBD1 is a possible D gene (5 bases). CDR1 and CDR2 from the germline V gene are GKSSPN and SITVG. The CDR3 contains 13 residues. Incomplete CDR3 DNA: TGTGCCTGGAGTCTAGATGGGGGGTTC. Its translation: CAWSLDGGF. The whole CDR3 is CAWSLDGGFDYTF.